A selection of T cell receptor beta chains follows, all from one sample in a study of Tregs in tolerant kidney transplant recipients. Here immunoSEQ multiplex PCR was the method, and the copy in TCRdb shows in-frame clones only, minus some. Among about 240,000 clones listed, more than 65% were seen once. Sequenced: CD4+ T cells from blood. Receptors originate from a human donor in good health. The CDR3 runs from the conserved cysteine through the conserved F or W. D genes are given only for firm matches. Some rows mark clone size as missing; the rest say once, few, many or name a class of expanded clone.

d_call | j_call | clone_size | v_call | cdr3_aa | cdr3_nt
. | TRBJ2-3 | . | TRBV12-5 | CASGVGAAPDTQYF | TGTGCTAGTGGTGTCGGGGCAGCCCCAGATACGCAGTATTTT
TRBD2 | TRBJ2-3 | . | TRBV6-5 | CASSYSAGGADTQYF | TGTGCCAGCAGTTACTCGGCGGGGGGGGCGGATACGCAGTATTTT
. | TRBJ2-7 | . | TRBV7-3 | CASSLVLGSEQYF | TGTGCCAGCAGCTTAGTCTTGGGGTCCGAGCAGTACTTC
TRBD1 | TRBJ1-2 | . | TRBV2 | CASSADRASYGYTF | TGTGCCAGCAGTGCCGACAGGGCCTCCTATGGCTACACCTTC
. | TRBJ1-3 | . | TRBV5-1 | CASSLEASGNTIYF | TGCGCCAGCAGCTTGGAAGCATCTGGAAACACCATATATTTT
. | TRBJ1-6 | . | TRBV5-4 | CASSLRAGGGYSPLHF | TGTGCCAGCAGCTTGCGGGCTGGCGGCGGGTACTCACCCCTCCACTTT
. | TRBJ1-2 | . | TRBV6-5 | CASTPGLAGYTF | TGTGCCAGCACCCCAGGACTCGCCGGCTACACCTTC
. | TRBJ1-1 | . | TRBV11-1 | CASSFQEYTEAFF | TGTGCCAGCAGCTTTCAGGAGTACACTGAAGCTTTCTTT
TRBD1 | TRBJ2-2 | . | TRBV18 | CASSPDRTGANTGELFF | TGTGCCAGCTCACCCGACCGGACAGGGGCGAACACCGGGGAGCTGTTTTTT
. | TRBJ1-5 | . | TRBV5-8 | CASSLSGQLISVPQHF | TGTGCCAGCAGCTTGTCGGGTCAGCTGATATCCGTGCCCCAGCATTTT
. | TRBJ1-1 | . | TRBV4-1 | CASSQVRGTEAFF | TGCGCCAGCAGCCAAGTCAGGGGTACTGAAGCTTTCTTT
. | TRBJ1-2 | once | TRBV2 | CASSEYRTANYGYTF | TGTGCCAGCAGTGAATACAGGACAGCAAACTATGGCTACACCTTC
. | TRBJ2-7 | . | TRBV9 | CASSVGGGPGAYEQYF | TGTGCCAGCAGCGTAGGAGGGGGGCCAGGGGCCTACGAGCAGTACTTC
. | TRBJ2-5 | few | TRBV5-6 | CASSAMGGETQYF | TGTGCCAGCAGCGCTATGGGAGGTGAGACCCAGTACTTC
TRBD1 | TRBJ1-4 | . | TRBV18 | CASSPGQASNEKLFF | TGTGCCAGCTCCCCGGGACAGGCTTCTAATGAAAAACTGTTTTTT
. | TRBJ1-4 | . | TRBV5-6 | CASSLRPGTPSFF | TGTGCCAGCAGTCTTCGACCCGGGACACCATCGTTTTTT
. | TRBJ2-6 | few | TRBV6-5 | CASSYSGAGANVLTF | TGTGCCAGCAGTTACTCTGGGGCCGGGGCCAACGTCCTGACTTTC
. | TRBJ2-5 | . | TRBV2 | CASSLTDTQYF | TGTGCCAGCAGCTTAACGGATACCCAGTACTTC
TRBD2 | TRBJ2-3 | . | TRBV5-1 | CASTRTSGADTQYF | TGCGCCAGCACCCGGACCAGCGGGGCAGATACGCAGTATTTT
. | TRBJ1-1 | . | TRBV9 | CASRDRDHTEAFF | TGTGCCAGCAGGGACCGGGACCACACTGAAGCTTTCTTT
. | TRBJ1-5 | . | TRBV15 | CATSREGVGGNQPQHF | TGTGCCACCAGCAGAGAGGGCGTGGGTGGGAATCAGCCCCAGCATTTT
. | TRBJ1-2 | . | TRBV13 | CASSTLDRDYGYTF | TGTGCCAGCAGCACCCTCGACAGAGACTATGGCTACACCTTC
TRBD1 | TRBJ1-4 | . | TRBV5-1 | CASSFRTGEEKLFF | TGCGCCAGCAGCTTTCGGACAGGGGAAGAAAAACTGTTTTTT
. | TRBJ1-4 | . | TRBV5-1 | CASSLEPTGSGTSNEKLFF | TGCGCCAGCAGCTTGGAACCTACGGGGTCAGGTACTTCTAATGAAAAACTGTTTTTT
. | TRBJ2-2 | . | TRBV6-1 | CASSEHGRVAGELFF | TGTGCCAGCAGTGAACACGGGAGAGTCGCCGGGGAGCTGTTTTTT
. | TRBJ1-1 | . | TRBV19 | CASSVVAGVNTEAFF | TGTGCCAGTAGTGTGGTAGCGGGGGTGAACACTGAAGCTTTCTTT
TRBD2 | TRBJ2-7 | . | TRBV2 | CASSEGLAGEQYF | TGTGCCAGCAGTGAAGGACTAGCGGGAGAGCAGTACTTC
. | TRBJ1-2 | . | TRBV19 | CASSAQRGGYTF | TGTGCCAGTAGTGCCCAGAGGGGCGGCTACACCTTC
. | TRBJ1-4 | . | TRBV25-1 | CASVGLWEKLFF | TGTGCCAGCGTGGGGCTTTGGGAAAAACTGTTTTTT
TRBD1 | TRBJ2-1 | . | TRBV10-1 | CATGTVDEQFF | TGCGCCACCGGGACAGTCGATGAGCAGTTCTTC
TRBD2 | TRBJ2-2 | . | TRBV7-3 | CASSTPSSGGLTTGELFF | TGTGCCAGCAGTACCCCTAGTAGCGGGGGCCTTACCACCGGGGAGCTGTTTTTT
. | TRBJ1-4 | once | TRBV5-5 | CASSLGPNEKLFF | TGTGCCAGCAGCTTGGGCCCTAATGAAAAACTGTTTTTT
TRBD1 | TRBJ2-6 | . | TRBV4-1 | CASSPRGQFSGANVLTF | TGCGCCAGCAGCCCACGGGGACAGTTCTCTGGGGCCAACGTCCTGACTTTC
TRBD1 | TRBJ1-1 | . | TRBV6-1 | CASYRGNTEAFF | TGTGCCAGTTACAGGGGAAATACTGAAGCTTTCTTT
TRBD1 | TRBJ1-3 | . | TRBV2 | CASSGQDLTGNTIYF | TGTGCCAGCTCAGGACAGGACCTCACTGGAAACACCATATATTTT
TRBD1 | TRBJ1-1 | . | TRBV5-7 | CASSVGQGLNTEAFF | TGTGCCAGCAGCGTGGGACAGGGATTGAACACTGAAGCTTTCTTT
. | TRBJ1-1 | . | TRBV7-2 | CASSLDAGRKTEAFF | TGTGCCAGCAGCTTGGATGCAGGACGTAAGACTGAAGCTTTCTTT